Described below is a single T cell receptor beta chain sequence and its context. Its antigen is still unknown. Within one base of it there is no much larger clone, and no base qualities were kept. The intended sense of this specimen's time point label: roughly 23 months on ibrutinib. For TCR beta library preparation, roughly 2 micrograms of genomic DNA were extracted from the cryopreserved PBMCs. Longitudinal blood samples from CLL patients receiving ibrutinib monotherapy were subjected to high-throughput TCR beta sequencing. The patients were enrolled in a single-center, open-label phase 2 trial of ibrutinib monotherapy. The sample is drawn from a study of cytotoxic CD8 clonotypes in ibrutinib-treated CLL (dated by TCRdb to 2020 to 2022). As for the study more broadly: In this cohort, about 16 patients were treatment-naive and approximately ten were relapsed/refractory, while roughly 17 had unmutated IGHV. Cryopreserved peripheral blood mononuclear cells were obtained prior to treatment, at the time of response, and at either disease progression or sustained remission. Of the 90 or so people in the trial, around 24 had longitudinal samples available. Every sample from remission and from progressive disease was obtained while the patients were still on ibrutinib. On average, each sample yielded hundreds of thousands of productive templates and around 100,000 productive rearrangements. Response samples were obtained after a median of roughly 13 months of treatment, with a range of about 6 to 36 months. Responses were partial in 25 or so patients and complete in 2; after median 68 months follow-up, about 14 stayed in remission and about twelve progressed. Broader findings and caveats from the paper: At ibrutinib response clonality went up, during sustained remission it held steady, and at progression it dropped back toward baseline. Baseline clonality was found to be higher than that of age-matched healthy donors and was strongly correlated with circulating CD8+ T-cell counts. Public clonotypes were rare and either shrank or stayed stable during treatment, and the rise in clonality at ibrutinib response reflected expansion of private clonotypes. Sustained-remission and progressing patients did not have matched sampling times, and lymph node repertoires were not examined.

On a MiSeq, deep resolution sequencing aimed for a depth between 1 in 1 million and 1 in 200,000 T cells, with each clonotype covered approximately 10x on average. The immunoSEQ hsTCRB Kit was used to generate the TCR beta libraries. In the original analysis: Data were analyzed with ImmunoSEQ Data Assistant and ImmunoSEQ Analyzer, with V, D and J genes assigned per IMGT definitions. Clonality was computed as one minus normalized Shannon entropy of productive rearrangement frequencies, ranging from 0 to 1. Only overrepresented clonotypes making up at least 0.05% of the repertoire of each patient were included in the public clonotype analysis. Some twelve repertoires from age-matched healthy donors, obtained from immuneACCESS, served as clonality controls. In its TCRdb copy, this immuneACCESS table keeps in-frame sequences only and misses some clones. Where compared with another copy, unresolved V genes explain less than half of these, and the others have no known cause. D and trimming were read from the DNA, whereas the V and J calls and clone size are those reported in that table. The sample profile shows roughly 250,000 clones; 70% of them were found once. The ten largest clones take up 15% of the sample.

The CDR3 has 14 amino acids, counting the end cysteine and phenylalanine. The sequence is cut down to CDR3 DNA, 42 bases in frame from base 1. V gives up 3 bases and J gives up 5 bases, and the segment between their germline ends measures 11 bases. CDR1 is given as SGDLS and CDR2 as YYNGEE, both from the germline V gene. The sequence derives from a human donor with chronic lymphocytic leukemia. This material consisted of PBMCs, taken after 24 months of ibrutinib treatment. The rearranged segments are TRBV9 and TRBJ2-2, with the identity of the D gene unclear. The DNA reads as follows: TGTGCCAGCAGCGCCGACCCTTCGACCGGGGAGCTGTTTTTT. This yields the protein CASSADPSTGELFF.